This is a list of T cell receptor beta chains from one sample in a study of T cells after yellow fever vaccination. TCRdb re-called the 5' RACE reads through MiXCR, storing one row per CDR3 protein. This sample carries about 400,000 distinct CDR3 sequences, around 10% of them seen once, and the ten largest clones take roughly 18%. The specimen comprised PBMCs, sampled on the day of the first yellow fever vaccination. All receptors come from a man between 18 and 35 years old who received the YFV17D yellow fever vaccine. CDR3s include the opening cysteine and the closing phenylalanine or tryptophan. A D gene is named only where the DNA matches it firmly. The listing skips clone size in some rows; elsewhere it reads once, few, many or a size class.

J gene: TRBJ2-1; D gene: .; V gene: TRBV7-2; clone size: .; CDR3 DNA: TGTGCCAGCACGTCGACTATTCACAATGAGCAGTTCTTC; CDR3 protein: CASTSTIHNEQFF
J gene: TRBJ2-7; D gene: TRBD2; V gene: TRBV12-3/TRBV12-4; clone size: .; CDR3 DNA: TGTGCCAGCAGTTTTCTGGTCGGGGGGGGAGAAGAGCAGTACTTC; CDR3 protein: CASSFLVGGGEEQYF
J gene: TRBJ2-3; D gene: .; V gene: TRBV25-1; clone size: .; CDR3 DNA: TGTGCCAGCAGTGAGACCCCCTACAGTAGCGCAGATACGCAGTATTTT; CDR3 protein: CASSETPYSSADTQYF
J gene: TRBJ1-5; D gene: TRBD1; V gene: TRBV6-1; clone size: few; CDR3 DNA: TGTGCCAGCAGACCATCCACAGGGGAGAATCAGCCCCAGCATTTT; CDR3 protein: CASRPSTGENQPQHF
J gene: TRBJ2-1; D gene: TRBD1; V gene: TRBV7-2; clone size: .; CDR3 DNA: TGTGCCAGCAGCTTAGGACAGGGAGACTACAATGAGCAGTTCTTC; CDR3 protein: CASSLGQGDYNEQFF
J gene: TRBJ1-4; D gene: .; V gene: TRBV11-2; clone size: .; CDR3 DNA: TGTGCCAGCAGCCCTAACCGTGGCTCCTGGTCCACTAATGAAAAACTGTTTTTT; CDR3 protein: CASSPNRGSWSTNEKLFF
J gene: TRBJ1-2; D gene: TRBD1; V gene: TRBV29-1; clone size: .; CDR3 DNA: TGCAGCGTTGACGTACAGGGGACGGATGGCTACACCTTC; CDR3 protein: CSVDVQGTDGYTF
J gene: TRBJ2-1; D gene: .; V gene: TRBV7-9; clone size: .; CDR3 DNA: TGTGCCAGCAGCTTAGCACAGGGTCCCTCCTACAATGAGCAGTTCTTC; CDR3 protein: CASSLAQGPSYNEQFF
J gene: TRBJ2-7; D gene: TRBD2; V gene: TRBV5-1; clone size: .; CDR3 DNA: TGCGCCAGCAGCTTGGGTGGGACTAGTGCCTACGAGCAGTACTTC; CDR3 protein: CASSLGGTSAYEQYF
J gene: TRBJ1-6; D gene: .; V gene: TRBV7-9; clone size: few; CDR3 DNA: TGTGCCAGCAGCTTAAGTGCGAATTCACCCCTCCACTTT; CDR3 protein: CASSLSANSPLHF
J gene: TRBJ2-3; D gene: .; V gene: TRBV11-2; clone size: few; CDR3 DNA: TGTGCCAGCAGAAGGATGGTTAGCACAGATACGCAGTATTTT; CDR3 protein: CASRRMVSTDTQYF
J gene: TRBJ1-4; D gene: .; V gene: TRBV5-1; clone size: many; CDR3 DNA: TGCGCCAGCAGCAGACAGGAGCCCGCTAATGAAAAACTGTTTTTT; CDR3 protein: CASSRQEPANEKLFF
J gene: TRBJ2-1; D gene: TRBD2; V gene: TRBV23-1; clone size: few; CDR3 DNA: TGCGCCAGCAGTCAATCGGGACTAAACAATGAGCAGTTCTTC; CDR3 protein: CASSQSGLNNEQFF
J gene: TRBJ2-1; D gene: .; V gene: TRBV2; clone size: few; CDR3 DNA: TGTGCCAGCAGTGTTCTTTTAGGGCATGAGCAGTTCTTC; CDR3 protein: CASSVLLGHEQFF
J gene: TRBJ2-2; D gene: .; V gene: TRBV5-1; clone size: .; CDR3 DNA: TGCGCCAGCAGCTTGGTACCAGGGGCAACCGGGGAGCTGTTTTTT; CDR3 protein: CASSLVPGATGELFF
J gene: TRBJ2-7; D gene: TRBD1; V gene: TRBV30; clone size: few; CDR3 DNA: TGTGCCTGGAACTACCAGGACAGGGTTGACGAGCAGTACTTC; CDR3 protein: CAWNYQDRVDEQYF
J gene: TRBJ2-1; D gene: TRBD2; V gene: TRBV27; clone size: many; CDR3 DNA: TGTGCCAGCAGTTTAATAGCGGGGGTATACAATGAGCAGTTCTTC; CDR3 protein: CASSLIAGVYNEQFF
J gene: TRBJ2-7; D gene: .; V gene: TRBV4-3; clone size: .; CDR3 DNA: TGCGCCAGCAGCCAAGAGGGGACCGGCCTTGAGCAGTACTTC; CDR3 protein: CASSQEGTGLEQYF
J gene: TRBJ1-5; D gene: .; V gene: TRBV9; clone size: few; CDR3 DNA: TGTGCCAGCAGCGTAGGGGTGGACAAACAGCCCCAGCATTTT; CDR3 protein: CASSVGVDKQPQHF
J gene: TRBJ2-1; D gene: .; V gene: TRBV20-1; clone size: .; CDR3 DNA: TGCAGTGCTAGAGGTGATAGCGGCTACAATGAGCAGTTCTTC; CDR3 protein: CSARGDSGYNEQFF
J gene: TRBJ1-1; D gene: .; V gene: TRBV7-9; clone size: .; CDR3 DNA: TGTGCCAGCGGCAAGGAGGCCAACACTGAAGCTTTCTTT; CDR3 protein: CASGKEANTEAFF
J gene: TRBJ2-1; D gene: TRBD2; V gene: TRBV3-1; clone size: .; CDR3 DNA: TGTGCCTTCAGCCCCGCACCACTAGCGGGCGTCTACAATGAGCAGTTCTTC; CDR3 protein: CAFSPAPLAGVYNEQFF
J gene: TRBJ1-5; D gene: .; V gene: TRBV20-1; clone size: few; CDR3 DNA: TGCAGTGCTAGACAAGACACGAATCAGCCCCAGCATTTT; CDR3 protein: CSARQDTNQPQHF
J gene: TRBJ2-7; D gene: .; V gene: TRBV11-2; clone size: few; CDR3 DNA: TGTGCCAGCAGCACCTCAGCAGGAGAGCAGTACTTC; CDR3 protein: CASSTSAGEQYF
J gene: TRBJ2-1; D gene: .; V gene: TRBV14; clone size: few; CDR3 DNA: TGTGCCAGCAGCCAGCCCCCGCACTCCTACAATGAGCAGTTCTTC; CDR3 protein: CASSQPPHSYNEQFF
J gene: TRBJ2-7; D gene: TRBD2; V gene: TRBV7-8; clone size: few; CDR3 DNA: TGTGCCAGCAGCTTAGCCGGAACGGGCGGGGGGTACTTC; CDR3 protein: CASSLAGTGGGYF
J gene: TRBJ2-1; D gene: TRBD2; V gene: TRBV20-1; clone size: many; CDR3 DNA: TGCAGTGCACCGCAACTAGCGGGGGACGGTACTCGGCTCTTC; CDR3 protein: CSAPQLAGDGTRLF
J gene: TRBJ2-3; D gene: TRBD2; V gene: TRBV24-1; clone size: .; CDR3 DNA: TGTGCCACCAGTGATCTAGAGGGAGGGACAGATACGCAGTATTTT; CDR3 protein: CATSDLEGGTDTQYF
J gene: TRBJ1-5; D gene: TRBD1; V gene: TRBV4-1; clone size: few; CDR3 DNA: TGCGCCAGCAGCCAGGCGAGGACAGGGACCAATCAGCCCCAGCATTTT; CDR3 protein: CASSQARTGTNQPQHF
J gene: TRBJ1-6; D gene: .; V gene: TRBV6-5; clone size: few; CDR3 DNA: TGTGCCAGCGGTTGGGGGAGCTCCTATAATTCACCCCTCCACTTT; CDR3 protein: CASGWGSSYNSPLHF
J gene: TRBJ2-7; D gene: .; V gene: TRBV20-1; clone size: many; CDR3 DNA: TGCAGTGCTAGGGGCGGCGGAGGAACCTACGAGCAGTACTTC; CDR3 protein: CSARGGGGTYEQYF
J gene: TRBJ2-5; D gene: TRBD1; V gene: TRBV28; clone size: .; CDR3 DNA: TGTGCCAGCAGCCCCCGCGGGACAGGGGGCCTGCCCCAGTACTTC; CDR3 protein: CASSPRGTGGLPQYF
J gene: TRBJ1-2; D gene: .; V gene: TRBV4-3; clone size: few; CDR3 DNA: TGCGCCAGCAGCCAAGACAGGGGTATCATAGGCTACACCTTC; CDR3 protein: CASSQDRGIIGYTF
J gene: TRBJ1-6; D gene: .; V gene: TRBV20-1; clone size: few; CDR3 DNA: TGCAGTGCTAGAGCACGGGGTAATGAAAATTCACCCCTCCACTTT; CDR3 protein: CSARARGNENSPLHF
J gene: TRBJ2-3; D gene: .; V gene: TRBV7-9; clone size: .; CDR3 DNA: TGTGCCAGCATCCTTCCCCCATCAATCCGGAGCACAGATACGCAGTATTTT; CDR3 protein: CASILPPSIRSTDTQYF
J gene: TRBJ2-3; D gene: TRBD1; V gene: TRBV6-2/TRBV6-3; clone size: few; CDR3 DNA: TGTGCCAGCAGCCAAACCTCCGGGACAGGGGGCTTGGCAGATACGCAGTATTTT; CDR3 protein: CASSQTSGTGGLADTQYF
J gene: TRBJ1-1; D gene: TRBD1; V gene: TRBV28; clone size: many; CDR3 DNA: TGTGCCAGCAGCTCGGGGACAGTGAACACTGAAGCTTTCTTT; CDR3 protein: CASSSGTVNTEAFF
J gene: TRBJ2-3; D gene: TRBD2; V gene: TRBV12-3/TRBV12-4; clone size: .; CDR3 DNA: TGTGCCAGTACCCGTCGAGCGGGGGGGAGCACAGATACGCAGTATTTT; CDR3 protein: CASTRRAGGSTDTQYF
J gene: TRBJ2-5; D gene: .; V gene: TRBV3-1; clone size: .; CDR3 DNA: TGTGCCAGCAGCCAAATGGCTTCCGGGGCCGTTTCGACCCAGTACTTC; CDR3 protein: CASSQMASGAVSTQYF
J gene: TRBJ2-3; D gene: .; V gene: TRBV5-1; clone size: many; CDR3 DNA: TGCGCCAGCAGCTTGGGAATCTCCCAGGATACGCAGTATTTT; CDR3 protein: CASSLGISQDTQYF
J gene: TRBJ2-1; D gene: TRBD1; V gene: TRBV5-1; clone size: .; CDR3 DNA: TGCGCCAGCAGCTCGAGGACAGGGGTCGATGAGCAGTTCTTC; CDR3 protein: CASSSRTGVDEQFF
J gene: TRBJ1-5; D gene: .; V gene: TRBV14; clone size: many; CDR3 DNA: TGTGCCAGCAGCCAAGGCCCCAATCAGCCCCAGCATTTT; CDR3 protein: CASSQGPNQPQHF
J gene: TRBJ1-5; D gene: TRBD1; V gene: TRBV12-3/TRBV12-4; clone size: .; CDR3 DNA: TGTGCCAGCAAAAACGGACAGGCATATAGCAATCAGCCCCAGCATTTT; CDR3 protein: CASKNGQAYSNQPQHF
J gene: TRBJ2-1; D gene: .; V gene: TRBV5-1; clone size: few; CDR3 DNA: TGCGCCAGCAGCGTCTGGGGGTCCTACAATGAGCAGTTCTTC; CDR3 protein: CASSVWGSYNEQFF